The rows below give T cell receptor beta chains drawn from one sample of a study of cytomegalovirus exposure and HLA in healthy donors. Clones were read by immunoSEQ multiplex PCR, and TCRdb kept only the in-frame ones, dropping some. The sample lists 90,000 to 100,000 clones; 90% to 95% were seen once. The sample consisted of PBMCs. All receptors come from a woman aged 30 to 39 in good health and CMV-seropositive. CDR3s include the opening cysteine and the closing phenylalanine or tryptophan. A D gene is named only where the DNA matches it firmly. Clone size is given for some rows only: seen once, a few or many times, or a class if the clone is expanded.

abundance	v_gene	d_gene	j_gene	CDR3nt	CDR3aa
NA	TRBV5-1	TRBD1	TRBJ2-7	TGCGCCAGCAGCTTGGCTCCGGGACAGGGCGAGCAGTACTTC	CASSLAPGQGEQYF
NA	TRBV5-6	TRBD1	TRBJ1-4	TGTGCCAGCAGCTTCGGGCAGGGGGTGGAAAAACTGTTTTTT	CASSFGQGVEKLFF
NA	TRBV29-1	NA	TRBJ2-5	TGCAGCGAAAGGGGCGGGGAGGAGACCCAGTACTTC	CSERGGEETQYF
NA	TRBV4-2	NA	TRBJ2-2	TGTGCCAGCAGCCCGGCGGAGGGGATCCCCACCGGGGAGCTGTTTTTT	CASSPAEGIPTGELFF
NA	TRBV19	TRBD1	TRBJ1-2	TGTGCCAGTAGTACCGGGACAGGTGACGGCTACACCTTC	CASSTGTGDGYTF
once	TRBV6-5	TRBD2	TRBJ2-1	TGTGCCAGCAGTTTTTCGGGAGGGAACAATGAGCAGTTCTTC	CASSFSGGNNEQFF
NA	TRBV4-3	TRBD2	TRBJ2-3	TGCGCCAGCAGCCAAGTTAGCGGGAGCCCCGGGTTGTATTTT	CASSQVSGSPGLYF
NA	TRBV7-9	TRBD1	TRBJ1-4	TGTGCCAGCAGCGCGCAAACCGGGACAGGGAATGAAAAACTGTTTTTT	CASSAQTGTGNEKLFF
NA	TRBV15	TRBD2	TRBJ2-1	TGTGCCACCAGCAGAGATTACAGCGGGAATGGCGAGCAGTTCTTC	CATSRDYSGNGEQFF
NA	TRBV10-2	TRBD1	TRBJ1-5	TGCGCCAGCGAAGACAGGGGGCGAGGGAGCAATCAGCCCCAGCATTTT	CASEDRGRGSNQPQHF
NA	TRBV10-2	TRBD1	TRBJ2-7	TGCGCCAGCAGTGAGTCCCCGGGACAGGGTAGCGAGCAGTACTTC	CASSESPGQGSEQYF
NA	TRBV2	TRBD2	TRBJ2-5	TGTGCCAGCGTCAGGACTAGTCGCGAGACCCAGTACTTC	CASVRTSRETQYF
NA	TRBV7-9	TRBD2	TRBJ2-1	TGTGCCAGCAGCGCAAAGGGGCTAGCGGAACACAATGAGCAGTTCTTC	CASSAKGLAEHNEQFF
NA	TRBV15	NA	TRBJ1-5	TGTGCCACTACCGAGGACAGAAACAATCAGCCCCAGCATTTT	CATTEDRNNQPQHF
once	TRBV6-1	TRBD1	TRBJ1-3	TGTGCCAGCAGTGTTGAGACAGGGGTTCCTGGAAACACCATATATTTT	CASSVETGVPGNTIYF
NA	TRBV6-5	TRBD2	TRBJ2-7	TGTGCCAGCAGTTACGCGGGAGGGCCTAGCTACGAGCAGTACTTC	CASSYAGGPSYEQYF
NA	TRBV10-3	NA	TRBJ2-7	TGTGCCATCAGGCGGGCGGGCTACAGCTCGGGGGAGCAGTACTTC	CAIRRAGYSSGEQYF
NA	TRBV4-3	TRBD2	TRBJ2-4	TGCGCCAGCAGCCTAACCCCCCCACTAGCGAATATAGCCAAAAACATTCAGTACTTC	CASSLTPPLANIAKNIQYF
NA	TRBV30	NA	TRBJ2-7	TGTGCCTGGAGTGTGACAGGTCCCTACGAGCAGTACTTC	CAWSVTGPYEQYF
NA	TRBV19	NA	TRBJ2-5	TGTGCCAGTAGTCAGGGTTCCAGGGAGACCCAGTACTTC	CASSQGSRETQYF
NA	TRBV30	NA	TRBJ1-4	TGCGGGGTAAAAAATGAAAAACTGTTTTTT	CGVKNEKLFF
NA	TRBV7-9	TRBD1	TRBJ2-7	TGTGCCAGCAGCTTGCGGTTGTCAGGACAGGGTTACGAGCAGTACTTC	CASSLRLSGQGYEQYF
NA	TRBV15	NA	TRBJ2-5	TGTGCCACCAGCAGACTGCCGGAGGAACAAGAGACCCAGTACTTC	CATSRLPEEQETQYF
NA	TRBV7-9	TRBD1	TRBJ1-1	TGTGCCAGCAGCCCACGGGACAGGGTTACTGAAGCTTTCTTT	CASSPRDRVTEAFF
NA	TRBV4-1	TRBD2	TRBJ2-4	TGCGCCAGCAGCCAAGGGCTAGCGGGAGGGTTGACCAAAAACATTCAGTACTTC	CASSQGLAGGLTKNIQYF
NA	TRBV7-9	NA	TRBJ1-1	TGTGCCAGCAGCTACACAGGGAACACTGAAGCTTTCTTT	CASSYTGNTEAFF
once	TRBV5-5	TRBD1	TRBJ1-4	TGTGCCAGCAGCGAGGGGCAGTGGAAGCAGGGGGCAACTAATGAAAAACTGTTTTTT	CASSEGQWKQGATNEKLFF
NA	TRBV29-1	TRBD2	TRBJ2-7	TGCAGCGTTGTGATTAGCGGGAAGATACCCTTCTCCTACGAGCAGTACTTC	CSVVISGKIPFSYEQYF
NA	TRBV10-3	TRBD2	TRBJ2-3	TGTGCCATCAGTGGATCTGGACTAGCGGGAGGGGATACGCAGTATTTT	CAISGSGLAGGDTQYF
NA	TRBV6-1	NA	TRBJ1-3	TGTGCCAGCAGTGAAAGTTTAGCAGACTCTGGAAACACCATATATTTT	CASSESLADSGNTIYF